This T cell receptor beta chain was sequenced during a study of tissue T cells after allogeneic stem cell transplantation. Specified time point: mouse harvest day 7 after allogeneic transplant. The graft held 10^6 splenic CD5+ T cells and 10^7 T-cell-depleted bone marrow cells. TCRdb's copy holds only in-frame clones and misses some; the assay was immunoSEQ multiplex PCR. The table includes more than 5,500 clones, more than 40% detected once. With regard to this clone: Mouse names are used for the genes. The DNA ends 1 residue before the CDR3 does, and the rest of the CDR3 is filled in from the germline J gene.

Trimming pared 2 bases from V and 4 bases from J, leaving 8 bases between. This CDR3 has 12 residues. CDR1 is SGHLS, CDR2 HYDKME, per germline. The sequencing sample was made of skin. The chain combines TRBV12-2 with TRBJ2-7; D remains ambiguous. This receptor was identified in a female BALB/c mouse given C57BL/6 T cells with graft-versus-host disease after an allogeneic hematopoietic cell transplant. The chain's CDR3 is CASSPAKYEQYF. CDR3 bases read: TGTGCCAGCTCTCCGGCAAAGTATGAACAGTAC.